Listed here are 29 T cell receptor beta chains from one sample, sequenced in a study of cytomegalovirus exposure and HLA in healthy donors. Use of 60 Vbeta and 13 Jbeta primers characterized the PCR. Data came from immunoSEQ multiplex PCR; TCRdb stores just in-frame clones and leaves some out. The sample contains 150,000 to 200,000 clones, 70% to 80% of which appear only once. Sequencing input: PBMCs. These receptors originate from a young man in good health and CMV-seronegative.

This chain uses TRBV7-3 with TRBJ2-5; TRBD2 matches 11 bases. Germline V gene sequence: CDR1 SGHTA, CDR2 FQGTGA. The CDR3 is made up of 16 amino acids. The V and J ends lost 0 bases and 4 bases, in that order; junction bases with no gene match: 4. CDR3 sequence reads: CASSLTSGRVSETQYF. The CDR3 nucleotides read TGTGCCAGCAGCTTAACTAGCGGGAGGGTCTCAGAGACCCAGTACTTC.

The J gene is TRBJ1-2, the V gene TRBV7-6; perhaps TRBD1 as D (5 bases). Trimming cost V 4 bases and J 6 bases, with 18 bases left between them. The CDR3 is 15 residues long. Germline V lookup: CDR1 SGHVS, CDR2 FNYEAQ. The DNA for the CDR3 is TGTGCCAGCAGCTCTGCCTACGGGTTAGGGGATGGCTACACCTTC. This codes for CASSSAYGLGDGYTF.

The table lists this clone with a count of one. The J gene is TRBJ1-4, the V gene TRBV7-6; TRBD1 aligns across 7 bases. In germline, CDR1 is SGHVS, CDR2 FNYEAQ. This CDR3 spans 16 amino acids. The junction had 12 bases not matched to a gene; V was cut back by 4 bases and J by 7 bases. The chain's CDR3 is CASSSQGRAIGEKLFF. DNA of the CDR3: TGTGCCAGCAGCTCACAGGGGCGCGCTATTGGTGAAAAACTGTTTTTT.

CDR3 protein: CASSPKLAGGPNTGELFF. CDR3 DNA: TGCGCCAGCAGCCCTAAACTAGCGGGAGGACCGAACACCGGGGAGCTGTTTTTT. The rearrangement links TRBV5-1 to TRBJ2-2; 12 bases are a match to TRBD2. The CDR3 has 18 residues. Germline V CDR1 and CDR2: SGHRS, YFSETQ. The V gene end was trimmed by 4 bases and the J gene end by 0 bases; junction bases not matched to a gene: 7.

The CDR3 is CASSLDSSGNTIYF. The CDR3 DNA reads as TGCGCCAGCAGCCTGGACAGCTCTGGAAACACCATATATTTT. The rearrangement links TRBV5-1 to TRBJ1-3; perhaps TRBD1 as D (6 bases). Looked up from germline, CDR1 is SGHRS and CDR2 is YFSETQ. With 4 bases removed from V and 0 bases from J, the gap between germline ends came to 8 bases. This CDR3 has 14 amino acids. Full variable domain (outside the CDR3, taken from reference TRBV5-1 and TRBJ1-3): KAGVTQTPRYLIKTRGQQVTLSCSPISGHRSVSWYQQTPGQGLQFLFEYFSETQRNKGNFPGRFSGRQFSNSRSEMNVSTLELGDSALYLCASSLDSSGNTIYFGEGSWLTVV.

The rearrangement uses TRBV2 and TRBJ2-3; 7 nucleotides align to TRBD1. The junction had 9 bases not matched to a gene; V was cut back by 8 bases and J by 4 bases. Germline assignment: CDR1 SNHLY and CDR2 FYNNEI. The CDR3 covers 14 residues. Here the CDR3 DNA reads TGTGCCAGCTTTAGACAGGGAGTGGCAGATACGCAGTATTTT. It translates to CASFRQGVADTQYF.

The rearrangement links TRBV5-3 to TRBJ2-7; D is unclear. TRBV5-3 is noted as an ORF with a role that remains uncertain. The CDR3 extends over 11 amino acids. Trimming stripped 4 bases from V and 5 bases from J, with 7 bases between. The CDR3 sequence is CARSNLHEQYF. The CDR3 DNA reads TGTGCCAGAAGCAATCTCCACGAGCAGTACTTC.

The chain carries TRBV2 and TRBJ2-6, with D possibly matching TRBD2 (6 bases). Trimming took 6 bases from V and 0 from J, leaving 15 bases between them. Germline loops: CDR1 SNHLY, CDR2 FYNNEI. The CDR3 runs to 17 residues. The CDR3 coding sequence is TGTGCCAGCAGCCATACAGACGGGAGCTCTGGGGCCAACGTCCTGACTTTC. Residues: CASSHTDGSSGANVLTF.

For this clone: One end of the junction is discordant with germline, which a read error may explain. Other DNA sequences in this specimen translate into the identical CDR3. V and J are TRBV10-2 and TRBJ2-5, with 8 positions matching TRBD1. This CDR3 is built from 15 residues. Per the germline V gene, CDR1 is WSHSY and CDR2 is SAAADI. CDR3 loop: CASKRQGSNQETQYF. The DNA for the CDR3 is TGTGCCAGCAAAAGACAGGGGAGCAACCAAGAGACCCAGTACTTC.

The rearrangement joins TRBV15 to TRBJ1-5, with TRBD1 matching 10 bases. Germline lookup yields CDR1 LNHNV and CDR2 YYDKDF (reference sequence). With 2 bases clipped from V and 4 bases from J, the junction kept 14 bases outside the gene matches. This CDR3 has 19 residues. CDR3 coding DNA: TGTGCCACCAGCAGACCTATCGGACAGGGGGGGACCAAGAATCAGCCCCAGCATTTT. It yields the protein CATSRPIGQGGTKNQPQHF. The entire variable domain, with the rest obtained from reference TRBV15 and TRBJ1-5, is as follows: DAMVIQNPRYQVTQFGKPVTLSCSQTLNHNVMYWYQQKSSQAPKLLFHYYDKDFNNEADTPDNFQSRRPNTSFCFLDIRSPGLGDTAMYLCATSRPIGQGGTKNQPQHFGDGTRLSIL.

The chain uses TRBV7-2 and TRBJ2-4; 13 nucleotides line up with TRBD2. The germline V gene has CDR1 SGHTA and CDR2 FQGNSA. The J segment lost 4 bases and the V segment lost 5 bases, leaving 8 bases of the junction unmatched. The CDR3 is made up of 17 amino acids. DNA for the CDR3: TGTGCCAGCAGCAGAAAGGGACTAGCGGGATTTAAAAACATTCAGTACTTC. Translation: CASSRKGLAGFKNIQYF.

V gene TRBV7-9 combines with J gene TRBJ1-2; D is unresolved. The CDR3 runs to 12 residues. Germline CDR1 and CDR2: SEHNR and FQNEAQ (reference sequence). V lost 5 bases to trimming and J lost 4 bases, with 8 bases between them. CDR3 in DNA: TGTGCCAGCAGCCCGGTGGTCTATGGCTACACCTTC. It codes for CASSPVVYGYTF. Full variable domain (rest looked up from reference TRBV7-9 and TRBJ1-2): DTGVSQNPRHKITKRGQNVTFRCDPISEHNRLYWYRQTLGQGPEFLTYFQNEAQLEKSRLLSDRFSAERPKGSFSTLEIQRTEQGDSAMYLCASSPVVYGYTFGSGTRLTVV.

CDR3 protein: CASSPGLAGYEQYF. In DNA, the CDR3 is TGTGCCAGCTCACCAGGACTAGCGGGATACGAGCAGTACTTC. V gene TRBV18 combines with J gene TRBJ2-7; TRBD2 matches at 12 bases. With 2 bases clipped from V and 4 bases from J, the junction kept 0 bases outside the gene matches. The CDR3 covers 14 residues. Germline values: CDR1 KGHSH, CDR2 LQKENI.

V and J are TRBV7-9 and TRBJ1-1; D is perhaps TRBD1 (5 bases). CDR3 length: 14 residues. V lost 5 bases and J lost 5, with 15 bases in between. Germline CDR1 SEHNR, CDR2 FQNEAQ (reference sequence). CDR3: CASSISGGGTEAFF. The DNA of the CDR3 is TGTGCCAGCAGCATCAGTGGGGGGGGGACTGAAGCTTTCTTT.

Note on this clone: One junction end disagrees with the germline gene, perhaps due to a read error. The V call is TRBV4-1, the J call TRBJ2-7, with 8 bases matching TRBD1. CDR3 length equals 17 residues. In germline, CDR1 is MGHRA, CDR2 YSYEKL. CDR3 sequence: CASSEERGTGLSYEQYF. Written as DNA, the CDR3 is TGCGCCAGCAGCGAAGAAAGGGGGACAGGCCTGAGCTACGAGCAGTACTTC.

The CDR3 protein is CASSDNRKRLLGHYGYTF. CDR3 in DNA: TGTGCCAGCAGTGACAACCGAAAACGGCTATTGGGGCACTATGGCTACACCTTC. The J gene is TRBJ1-2, the V gene TRBV25-1; D is perhaps TRBD1 (5 bases). The V end was cut by 3 bases, the J end by 3 bases, with 23 bases between. The CDR3 consists of 18 residues. Germline lookup yields CDR1 MGHDK and CDR2 SYGVNS.

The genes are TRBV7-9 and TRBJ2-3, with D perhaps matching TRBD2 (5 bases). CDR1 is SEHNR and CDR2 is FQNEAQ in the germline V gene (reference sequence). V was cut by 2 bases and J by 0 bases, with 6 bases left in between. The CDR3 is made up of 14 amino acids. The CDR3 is CASSLSGSTDTQYF. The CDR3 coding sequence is TGTGCCAGCAGCTTAAGCGGAAGCACAGATACGCAGTATTTT.

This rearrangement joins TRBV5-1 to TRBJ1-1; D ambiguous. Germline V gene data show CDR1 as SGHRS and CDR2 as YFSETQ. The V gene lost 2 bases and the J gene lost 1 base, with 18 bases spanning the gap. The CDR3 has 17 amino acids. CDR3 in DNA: TGCGCCAGCAGCTTAGAAGGCCCGGCCGCGGGGAACACTGAAGCTTTCTTT. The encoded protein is CASSLEGPAAGNTEAFF.

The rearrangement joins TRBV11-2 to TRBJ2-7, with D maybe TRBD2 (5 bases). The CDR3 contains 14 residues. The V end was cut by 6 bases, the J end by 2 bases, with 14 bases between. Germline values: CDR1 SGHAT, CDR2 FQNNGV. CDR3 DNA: TGTGCCAGCAGTTTCCAGCGGTCGACCTACGAGCAGTACTTC. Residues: CASSFQRSTYEQYF.

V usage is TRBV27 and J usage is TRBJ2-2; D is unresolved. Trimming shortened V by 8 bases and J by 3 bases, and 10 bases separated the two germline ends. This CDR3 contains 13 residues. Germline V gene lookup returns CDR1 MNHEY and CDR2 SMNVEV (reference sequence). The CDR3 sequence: CASQQLYTGELFF. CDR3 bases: TGTGCCAGCCAACAGTTGTACACCGGGGAGCTGTTTTTT.

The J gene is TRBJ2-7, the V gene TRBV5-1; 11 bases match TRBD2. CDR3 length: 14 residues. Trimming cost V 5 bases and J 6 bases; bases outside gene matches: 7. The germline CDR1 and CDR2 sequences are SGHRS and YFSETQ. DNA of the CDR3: TGCGCCAGCAGACCTACTAGCGGGAGTGCCGAGCAGTACTTC. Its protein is CASRPTSGSAEQYF.

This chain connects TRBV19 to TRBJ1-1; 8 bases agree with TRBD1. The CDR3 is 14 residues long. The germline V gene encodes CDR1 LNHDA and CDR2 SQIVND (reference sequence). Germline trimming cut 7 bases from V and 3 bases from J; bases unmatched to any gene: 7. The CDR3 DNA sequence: TGTGCCAGTATTAAACTACAGGGGGACACTGAAGCTTTCTTT. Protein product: CASIKLQGDTEAFF.

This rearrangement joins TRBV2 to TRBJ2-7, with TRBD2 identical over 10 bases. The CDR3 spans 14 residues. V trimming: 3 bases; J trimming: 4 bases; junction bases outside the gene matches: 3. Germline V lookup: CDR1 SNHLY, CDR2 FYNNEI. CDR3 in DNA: TGTGCCAGCAGTGATCTAGCGGGAGTTTACGAGCAGTACTTC. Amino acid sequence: CASSDLAGVYEQYF.

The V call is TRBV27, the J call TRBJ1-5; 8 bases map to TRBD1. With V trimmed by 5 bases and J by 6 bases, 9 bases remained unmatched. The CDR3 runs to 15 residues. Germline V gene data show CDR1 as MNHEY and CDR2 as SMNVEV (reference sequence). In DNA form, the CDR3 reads TGTGCCAGCAGTGACAGGGGAAGTTTAGGTCAGCCCCAGCATTTT. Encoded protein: CASSDRGSLGQPQHF.

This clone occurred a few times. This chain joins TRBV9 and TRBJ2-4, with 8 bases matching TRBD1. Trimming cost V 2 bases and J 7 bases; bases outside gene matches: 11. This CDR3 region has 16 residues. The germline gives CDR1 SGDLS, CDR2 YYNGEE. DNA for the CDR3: TGTGCCAGCAGCGTCCGCCCGCCGGACAGGGAGAACATTCAGTACTTC. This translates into CASSVRPPDRENIQYF.

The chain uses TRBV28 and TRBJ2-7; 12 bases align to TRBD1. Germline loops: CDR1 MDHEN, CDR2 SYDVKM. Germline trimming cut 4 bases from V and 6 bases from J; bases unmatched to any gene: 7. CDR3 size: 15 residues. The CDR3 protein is CASSSPGQGAFEQYF. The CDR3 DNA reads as TGTGCCAGCAGTTCACCGGGACAGGGGGCCTTCGAGCAGTACTTC.

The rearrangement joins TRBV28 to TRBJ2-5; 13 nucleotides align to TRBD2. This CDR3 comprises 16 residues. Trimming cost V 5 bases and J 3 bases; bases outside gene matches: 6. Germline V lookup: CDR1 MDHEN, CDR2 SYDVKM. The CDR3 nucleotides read TGTGCCAGCAGTGCGACTAGCGGGAGGTTAGAAGAGACCCAGTACTTC. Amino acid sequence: CASSATSGRLEETQYF. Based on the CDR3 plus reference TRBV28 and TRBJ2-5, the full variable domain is DVKVTQSSRYLVKRTGEKVFLECVQDMDHENMFWYRQDPGLGLRLIYFSYDVKMKEKGDIPEGYSVSREKKERFSLILESASTNQTSMYLCASSATSGRLEETQYFGPGTRLLVL.

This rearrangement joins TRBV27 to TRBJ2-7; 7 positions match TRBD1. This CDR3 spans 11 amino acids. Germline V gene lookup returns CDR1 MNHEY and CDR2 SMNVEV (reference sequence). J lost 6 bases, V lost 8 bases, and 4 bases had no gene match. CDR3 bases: TGTGCCAGCGGAACAGGGGTCGAGCAGTACTTC. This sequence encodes CASGTGVEQYF.

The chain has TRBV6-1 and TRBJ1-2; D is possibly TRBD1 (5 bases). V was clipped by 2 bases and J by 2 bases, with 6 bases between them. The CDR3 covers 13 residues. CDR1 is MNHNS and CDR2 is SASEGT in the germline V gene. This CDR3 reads CASSERQNYGYTF. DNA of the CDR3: TGTGCCAGCAGTGAAAGACAGAACTATGGCTACACCTTC.